Below are 15 T cell receptor beta chains sequenced from a single sample in a study of blood T cells in healthy people across ages. Using a J-beta primer mix together with a sample-barcoded 5' primer, a second PCR was run for about 6 to 12 cycles. TCRdb reprocessed the 5' RACE reads with MiXCR, giving one entry per CDR3 protein. The sample includes some 1,500,000 distinct CDR3 sequences, approximately 39% seen only once; the top ten take about 4%. The sequencing sample was made of blood. The source is a woman aged 18 to 35 in good health.

In this sample, this clonotype turned up many times. This sequence joins TRBV20-1 and TRBJ2-7, with 7 bases that match TRBD2. V lost 6 bases and J lost 4; bases outside the gene matches: 15. Germline V gives CDR1 DFQATT, CDR2 SNEGSKA (reference sequence). There are 15 residues in the CDR3. CDR3 in amino acids: CSADPGRESFYEQYF. The DNA of the CDR3 is TGCAGTGCCGACCCTGGGCGGGAGTCCTTTTACGAGCAGTACTTC.

Here the CDR3 reads CSASGGTEDTQYF. The CDR3 nucleotides are TGCAGCGCTAGCGGGGGGACTGAAGATACGCAGTATTTT. The V and J genes are TRBV29-1 and TRBJ2-3; TRBD2 matches 11 bases. Trimming removed 7 bases from V and 5 bases from J; junction bases left unmatched: 5. In germline, CDR1 is SQVTM, CDR2 ANQGSEA. The CDR3 length is 13 residues.

This clonotype came up a few times. The chain joins TRBV29-1 to TRBJ1-4, with D perhaps TRBD1 (5 bases). The CDR3 consists of 15 residues. Germline values: CDR1 SQVTM, CDR2 ANQGSEA. V lost 6 bases, J lost 8 bases, and 22 bases lay in between. CDR3 sequence: CSVLSPTTRGEKLFF. The CDR3 DNA sequence: TGCAGCGTCCTCTCTCCCACAACCCGGGGGGAAAAACTGTTTTTT. The whole variable domain, remainder taken from reference TRBV29-1 and TRBJ1-4, is SAVISQKPSRDICQRGTSLTIQCQVDSQVTMMFWYRQQPGQSLTLIATANQGSEATYESGFVIDKFPISRPNLTFSTLTVSNMSPEDSSIYLCSVLSPTTRGEKLFFGSGTQLSVL.

This clonotype showed up just a few times. The rearrangement uses TRBV6-5 and TRBJ2-3, with a possible D match to TRBD1 (5 bases). CDR3 length: 14 residues. Germline V gene lookup returns CDR1 MNHEY and CDR2 SVGAGI. V was shortened by 4 bases and J by 1 base, with 9 bases between the two germline ends. The CDR3 here is CASSWQGRTDTQYF. The CDR3, as DNA: TGTGCCAGCAGTTGGCAGGGTCGCACAGATACGCAGTATTTT.

The rearrangement uses TRBV6-2 or TRBV6-3 and TRBJ2-5; unclear D gene. Germline V gene sequence: CDR1 MNHEY, CDR2 SVGEGT. The germline V and J ends were trimmed by 2 bases and 11 bases, with 24 bases remaining between them. The CDR3 contains 16 residues. CDR3 bases: TGTGCCAGCAGTTACGGATTACGGGTCCTGGGGAATGAGCAGTACTTC. This encodes CASSYGLRVLGNEQYF.

This chain links TRBV6-6 with TRBJ1-2, with D maybe TRBD1 (6 bases). The CDR3 spans 13 residues. Trimming pared 7 bases from V and 1 base from J, leaving 10 bases between. Germline V CDR1 and CDR2: MNHNY, SVGAGI (reference sequence). The CDR3 is CASKGGNNYGYTF. For the CDR3, the DNA is TGTGCCAGCAAGGGGGGGAATAACTATGGCTACACCTTC.

Concerning this clonotype: The junction departs from the called germline gene at one end, perhaps through a read error. The chain carries TRBV4-3 and TRBJ1-2; tentative D call: TRBD1 (5 bases). The CDR3 is 15 residues long. Germline CDR1 and CDR2: LGHNA and YSLEER. As DNA, the CDR3 is TGCGCCAGCAGCCAAGATAGGGGCAGTTACTATGGCCACACCTTC. It encodes CASSQDRGSYYGHTF.

The chain couples TRBV20-1 to TRBJ1-5, with 7 bases identical to TRBD1. The CDR3 consists of 15 residues. The germline CDR1 and CDR2 sequences are DFQATT and SNEGSKA (reference sequence). J gave up 3 bases and V 6 bases, and 11 bases lay outside the gene matches. This CDR3 is CSARRHRGDNQPQHF. In DNA, the CDR3 is TGCAGTGCCCGAAGACACAGGGGAGACAATCAGCCCCAGCATTTT.

The chain is built from TRBV5-1 and TRBJ2-1, with 10 positions matching TRBD2. V dropped 7 bases and J dropped 8; count of bases not matched to a gene: 12. This CDR3 contains 15 residues. CDR1 and CDR2 from the germline V gene are SGHRS and YFSETQ. The CDR3 sequence: CASGPGLAETDEQFF. Here the CDR3 DNA reads TGCGCCAGCGGCCCCGGACTAGCGGAAACGGATGAGCAGTTCTTC.

V and J are TRBV3-1 and TRBJ2-7; no definite D call. The end of the DNA is better explained by TRBJ2-5, so the J call may be wrong. From germline, CDR1 is LGHDT and CDR2 YNNKEL (reference sequence). The CDR3 is made up of 11 amino acids. The CDR3 region has the DNA TGTGCCAGCAGCCAAGCACAGACCCAGTACTTC. Its translation is CASSQAQTQYF.

The chain uses TRBV27 and TRBJ1-1; D gene ambiguous. This CDR3 contains 14 residues. With 3 bases removed from V and 1 base from J, the gap between germline ends came to 9 bases. Germline V lookup: CDR1 MNHEY, CDR2 SMNVEV (reference sequence). The CDR3 region is CASSFHPQNTEAFF. The CDR3 DNA reads TGTGCCAGCAGTTTTCATCCGCAGAACACTGAAGCTTTCTTT.

The chain uses TRBV24-1 and TRBJ2-2, with D unclear. The CDR3 has 12 amino acids. CDR1 is KGHDR and CDR2 is SFDVKD in the germline V gene. V shed 0 bases and J shed 7 bases, with 2 bases lying between them. For the CDR3, the DNA is TGTGCCACCAGTGATTTGTTCGGGGAGCTGTTTTTT. This codes for CATSDLFGELFF.

The chain joins TRBV5-1 to TRBJ2-1; 9 positions agree with TRBD2. Germline assignment: CDR1 SGHRS and CDR2 YFSETQ. Trimming removed 0 bases from V and 4 bases from J; junction bases left unmatched: 5. This CDR3 is built from 16 residues. Here the CDR3 DNA reads TGCGCCAGCAGCTTGGCATTGCGGGGGGGTTACAATGAGCAGTTCTTC. It encodes CASSLALRGGYNEQFF.

This clonotype has a single count. The chain employs TRBV7-2 and TRBJ1-2, with D possibly TRBD1 on 6 matching bases. Germline V lookup: CDR1 SGHTA, CDR2 FQGNSA. The V and J ends lost 3 bases and 5 bases respectively, with 16 bases between them. This CDR3 is 15 amino acids long. The CDR3 sequence: CASSFTDSMLYGYTF. CDR3 coding DNA: TGTGCCAGCAGCTTTACGGACAGTATGTTATATGGCTACACCTTC.

There are a few counts of this clonotype. This rearrangement joins TRBV27 to TRBJ2-5; D ambiguous. Gene TRBJ2-7 matches the end of the DNA better, so the J call may be wrong. This CDR3 contains 14 residues. CDR1 is MNHEY and CDR2 is SMNVEV in the germline V gene (reference sequence). The CDR3 loop reads CASSKGRSGHEQYF. The CDR3 bases are TGTGCCAGCAGTAAGGGTCGGAGTGGCCACGAGCAGTACTTC.